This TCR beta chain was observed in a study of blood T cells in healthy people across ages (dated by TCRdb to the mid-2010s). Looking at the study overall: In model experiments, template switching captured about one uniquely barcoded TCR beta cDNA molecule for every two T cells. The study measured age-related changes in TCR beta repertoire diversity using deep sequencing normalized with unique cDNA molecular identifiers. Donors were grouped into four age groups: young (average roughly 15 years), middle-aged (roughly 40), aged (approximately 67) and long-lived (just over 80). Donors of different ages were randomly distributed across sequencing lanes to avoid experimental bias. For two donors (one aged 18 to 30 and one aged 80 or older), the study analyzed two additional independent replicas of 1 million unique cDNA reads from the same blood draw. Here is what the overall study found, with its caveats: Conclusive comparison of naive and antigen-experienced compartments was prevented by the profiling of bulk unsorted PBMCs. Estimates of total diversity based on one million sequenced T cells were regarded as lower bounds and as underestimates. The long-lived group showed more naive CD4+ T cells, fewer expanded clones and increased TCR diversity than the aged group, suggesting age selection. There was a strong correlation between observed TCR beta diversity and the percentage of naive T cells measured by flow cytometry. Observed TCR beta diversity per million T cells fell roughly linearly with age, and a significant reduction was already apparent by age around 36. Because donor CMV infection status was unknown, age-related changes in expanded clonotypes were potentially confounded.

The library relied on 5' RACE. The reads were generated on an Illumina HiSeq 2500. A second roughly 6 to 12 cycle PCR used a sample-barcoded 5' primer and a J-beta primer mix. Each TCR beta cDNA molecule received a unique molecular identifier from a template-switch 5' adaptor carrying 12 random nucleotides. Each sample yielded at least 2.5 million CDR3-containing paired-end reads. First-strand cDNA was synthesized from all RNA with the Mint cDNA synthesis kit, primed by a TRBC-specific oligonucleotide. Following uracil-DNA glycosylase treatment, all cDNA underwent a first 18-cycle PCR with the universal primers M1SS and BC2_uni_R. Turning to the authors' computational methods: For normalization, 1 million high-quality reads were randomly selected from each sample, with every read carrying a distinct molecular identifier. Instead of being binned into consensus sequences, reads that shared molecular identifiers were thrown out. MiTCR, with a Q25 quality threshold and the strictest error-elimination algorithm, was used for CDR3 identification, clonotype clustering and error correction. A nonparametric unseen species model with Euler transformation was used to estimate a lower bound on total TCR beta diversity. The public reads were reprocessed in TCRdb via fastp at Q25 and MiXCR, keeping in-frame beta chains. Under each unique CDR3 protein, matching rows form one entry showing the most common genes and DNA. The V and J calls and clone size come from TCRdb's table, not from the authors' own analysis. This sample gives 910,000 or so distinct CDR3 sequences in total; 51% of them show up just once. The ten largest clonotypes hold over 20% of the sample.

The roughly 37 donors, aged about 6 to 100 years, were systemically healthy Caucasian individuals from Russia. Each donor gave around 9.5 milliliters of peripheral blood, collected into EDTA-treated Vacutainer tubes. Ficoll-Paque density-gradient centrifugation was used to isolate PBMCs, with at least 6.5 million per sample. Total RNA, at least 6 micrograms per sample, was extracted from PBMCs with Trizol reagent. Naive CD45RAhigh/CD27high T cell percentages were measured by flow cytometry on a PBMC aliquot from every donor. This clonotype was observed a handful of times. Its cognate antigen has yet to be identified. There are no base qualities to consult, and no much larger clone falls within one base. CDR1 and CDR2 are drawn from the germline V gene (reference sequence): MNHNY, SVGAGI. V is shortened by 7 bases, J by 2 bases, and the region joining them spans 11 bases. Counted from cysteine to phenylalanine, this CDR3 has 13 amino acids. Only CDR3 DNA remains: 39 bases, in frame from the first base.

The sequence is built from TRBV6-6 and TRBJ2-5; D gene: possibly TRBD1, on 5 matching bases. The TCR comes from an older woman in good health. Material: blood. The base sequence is TGTGCCAGCAACGACAGAATACAAGAGACCCAGTACTTC. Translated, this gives CASNDRIQETQYF.